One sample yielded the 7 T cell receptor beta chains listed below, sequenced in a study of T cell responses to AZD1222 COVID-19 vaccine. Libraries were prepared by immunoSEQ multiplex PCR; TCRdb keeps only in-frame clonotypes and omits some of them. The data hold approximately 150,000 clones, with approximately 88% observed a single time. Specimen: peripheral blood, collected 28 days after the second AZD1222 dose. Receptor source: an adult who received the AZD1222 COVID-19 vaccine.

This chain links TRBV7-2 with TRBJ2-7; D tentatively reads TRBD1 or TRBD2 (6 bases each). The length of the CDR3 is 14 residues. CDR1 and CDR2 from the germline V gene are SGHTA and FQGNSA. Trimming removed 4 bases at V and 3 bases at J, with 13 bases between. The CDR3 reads CASSYTGGGYEQYF. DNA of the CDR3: TGTGCCAGCAGCTATACTGGAGGGGGCTACGAGCAGTACTTC.

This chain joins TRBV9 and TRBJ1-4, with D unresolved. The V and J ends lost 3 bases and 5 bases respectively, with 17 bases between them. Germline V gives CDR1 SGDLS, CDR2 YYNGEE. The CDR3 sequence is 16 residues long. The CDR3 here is CASSEGPSTANEKLFF. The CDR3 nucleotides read TGTGCCAGCAGCGAAGGACCGTCGACTGCAAATGAAAAACTGTTTTTT.

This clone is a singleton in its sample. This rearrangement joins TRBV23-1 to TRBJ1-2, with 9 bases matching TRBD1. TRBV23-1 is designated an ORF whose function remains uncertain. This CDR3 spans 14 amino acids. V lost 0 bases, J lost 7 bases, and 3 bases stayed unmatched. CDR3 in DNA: TGCGCCAGCAGTCAATCACAGGGGGCTGGTGGCTACACCTTC. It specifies CASSQSQGAGGYTF.

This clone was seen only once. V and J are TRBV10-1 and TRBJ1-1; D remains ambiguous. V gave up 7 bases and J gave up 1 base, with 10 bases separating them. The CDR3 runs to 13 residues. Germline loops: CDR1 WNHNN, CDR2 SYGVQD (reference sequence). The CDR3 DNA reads TGCGCCAGCACGGCTCCGGGGAACACTGAAGCTTTCTTT. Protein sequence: CASTAPGNTEAFF.

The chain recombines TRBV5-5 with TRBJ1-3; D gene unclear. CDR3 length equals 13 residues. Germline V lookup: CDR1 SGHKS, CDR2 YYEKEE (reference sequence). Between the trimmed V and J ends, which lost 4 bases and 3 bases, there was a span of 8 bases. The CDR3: CASSQAGGNTIYF. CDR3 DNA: TGTGCCAGCAGCCAGGCTGGTGGAAACACCATATATTTT.

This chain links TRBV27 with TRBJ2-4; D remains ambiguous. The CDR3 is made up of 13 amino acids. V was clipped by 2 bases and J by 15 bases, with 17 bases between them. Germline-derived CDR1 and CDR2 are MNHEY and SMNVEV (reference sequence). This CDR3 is CASSLTAGRRPYF. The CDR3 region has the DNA TGTGCCAGCAGTTTAACGGCTGGTAGGCGGCCGTACTTC.

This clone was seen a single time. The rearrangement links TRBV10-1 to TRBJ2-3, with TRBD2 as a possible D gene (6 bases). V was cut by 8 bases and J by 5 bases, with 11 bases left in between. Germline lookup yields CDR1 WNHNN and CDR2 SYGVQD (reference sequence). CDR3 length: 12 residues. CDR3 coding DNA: TGCGCCAGCGGAGGGTCGATAGATACGCAGTATTTT. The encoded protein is CASGGSIDTQYF.